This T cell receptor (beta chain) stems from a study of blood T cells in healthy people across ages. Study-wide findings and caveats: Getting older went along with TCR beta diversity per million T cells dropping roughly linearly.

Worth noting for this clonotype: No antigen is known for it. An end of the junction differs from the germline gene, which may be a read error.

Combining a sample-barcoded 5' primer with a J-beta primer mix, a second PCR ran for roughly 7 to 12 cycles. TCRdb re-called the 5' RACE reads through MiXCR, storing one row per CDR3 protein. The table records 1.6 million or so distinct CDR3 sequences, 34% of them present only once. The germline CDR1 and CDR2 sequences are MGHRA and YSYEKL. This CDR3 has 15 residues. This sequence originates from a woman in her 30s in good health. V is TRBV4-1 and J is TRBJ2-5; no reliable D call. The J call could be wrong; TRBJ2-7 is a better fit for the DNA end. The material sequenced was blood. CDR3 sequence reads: CAGSPKMVHLREQYF. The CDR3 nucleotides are TGCGCCGGCAGCCCCAAGATGGTCCATCTCCGCGAGCAGTACTTC.